This entry lists 17 T cell receptor beta chains sequenced from one sample in a study of T-cell reconstitution after alpha-beta-depleted transplantation in children. Unique molecular identifiers were incorporated into the prepared TCRbeta library. A single record per CDR3 protein comes from TCRdb applying MiXCR to the PCR reads. The table lists hundreds of thousands of distinct CDR3 sequences, 15% to 20% of them singletons, with around 28% in the top ten. Sequenced here: PBMCs, mostly from graft donor cells, sampled 360 days after TCRalphabeta/CD19-depleted stem cell transplant. The receptors come from a boy under three years old who had a stem cell transplant for Wiskott-Aldrich syndrome, so the T cells may come from the graft donor.

This clonotype was counted at least ten times. The junction departs from the called germline gene at one end, perhaps through a read error. The rearrangement links TRBV5-1 to TRBJ2-5; D not resolved. The CDR3 is 13 amino acids. The germline V gene has CDR1 SGHRS and CDR2 YFSETQ. CDR3 in amino acids: CASSFSGQETQYF. The CDR3 DNA sequence: TGTGCCAGCAGCTTTTCGGGCCAAGAGACCCAGTACTTC.

In this sample, this clonotype turned up a few times. The chain is built from TRBV5-1 and TRBJ2-7; D ambiguous. CDR1 is SGHRS, CDR2 YFSETQ, per germline. Trimming cost V 1 base and J 6 bases, with 11 bases left between them. CDR3 length: 13 amino acids. CDR3 nucleotides: TGCGCCAGCAGCTTGCCGCCGAGGCGCGAGCAGTACTTC. As protein: CASSLPPRREQYF.

This clonotype was seen more than once but under ten times. The chain has TRBV4-1 and TRBJ2-7, with 10 bases fitting TRBD1. The CDR3 is 16 amino acids. Germline CDR1 reads MGHRA; CDR2 reads YSYEKL. Losses at the gene ends were 1 base for V and 4 bases for J; bases not matched to a gene: 7. The CDR3 DNA reads TGCGCCAGCAGCCAAGTGTGGGGGACAGGGGCGTACGAGCAGTACTTC. Its translation is CASSQVWGTGAYEQYF.

This chain joins TRBV7-2 and TRBJ2-5, with D perhaps matching TRBD1 (6 bases). Trimming took 1 base from V and 4 from J, leaving 19 bases between them. CDR3 length: 17 residues. CDR1 is SGHTA, CDR2 FQGNSA, per germline. The CDR3, as DNA: TGTGCCAGCAGCTTAGTAGCCTACCGAAGAGGGGGAGAGACCCAGTACTTC. This gives the protein CASSLVAYRRGGETQYF.

V gene TRBV20-1 combines with J gene TRBJ2-3, with 9 bases fitting TRBD2. V was pared by 3 bases and J by 5 bases, with 6 bases of the junction left unmatched. Germline V lookup: CDR1 DFQATT, CDR2 SNEGSKA (reference sequence). The CDR3 extends over 14 amino acids. CDR3 loop: CSASVAGVEDTQYF. The CDR3, as DNA: TGCAGTGCTAGCGTAGCGGGAGTTGAAGATACGCAGTATTTT.

The rearrangement links TRBV5-1 to TRBJ2-1; 8 bases align to TRBD2. V lost 3 bases to trimming and J lost 14 bases; unmatched junction nucleotides: 7. The germline V gene has CDR1 SGHRS and CDR2 YFSETQ. This CDR3 has 12 residues. The CDR3 DNA sequence: TGCGCCAGCAGCTCGGACGGGACTAGGAAGTTCTTC. It yields the protein CASSSDGTRKFF.

The chain recombines TRBV5-1 with TRBJ2-1; 7 bases agree with TRBD1. The CDR3 runs 12 residues. The junction had 2 bases not matched to a gene; V was cut back by 2 bases and J by 9 bases. Germline CDR1 and CDR2: SGHRS and YFSETQ. CDR3 in DNA: TGCGCCAGCAGCTTCCCAGGGGGTGAGCAGTTCTTC. The encoded protein is CASSFPGGEQFF.

The chain carries TRBV12-1 and TRBJ2-1; the table's D gene call, TRBD2, was not cross checked with the DNA. TRBV12-1 is a recognized pseudogene. The CDR3 runs to 15 residues. CDR3 DNA sequence: TGTGCCAGCAGCCCTGCGCCCCTCGGCTACAATGAGCAGTTCTTC. Its translation is CASSPAPLGYNEQFF.

This clonotype was recorded at least ten times. V usage is TRBV15 and J usage is TRBJ2-5, with TRBD1 as a possible D gene (5 bases). Germline V CDR1 and CDR2: LNHNV, YYDKDF (reference sequence). The CDR3 consists of 14 residues. Trimming pared 0 bases from V and 5 bases from J, leaving 10 bases between. The chain's CDR3 is CATSREGHWETQYF. In DNA form, the CDR3 reads TGTGCCACCAGCAGAGAAGGACACTGGGAGACCCAGTACTTC. Together with reference TRBV15 and TRBJ2-5, the CDR3 gives the full variable domain: DAMVIQNPRYQVTQFGKPVTLSCSQTLNHNVMYWYQQKSSQAPKLLFHYYDKDFNNEADTPDNFQSRRPNTSFCFLDIRSPGLGDTAMYLCATSREGHWETQYFGPGTRLLVL.

This clonotype occurred a few times. The CDR3 sequence: CASSPQSYNEQFF. CDR3 bases: TGTGCCAGCAGCCCACAGAGCTACAATGAGCAGTTCTTC. The V and J genes are TRBV7-2 and TRBJ2-1; D not certain. Germline loops: CDR1 SGHTA, CDR2 FQGNSA. The length of the CDR3 is 13 residues. Trimming cost V 5 bases and J 3 bases, with 8 bases left between them.

V and J are TRBV21-1 and TRBJ2-1. TRBV21-1 is given as a pseudogene. The CDR3 has 17 amino acids. The CDR3 DNA sequence: TGTGCCAGCAGCAAACGGGGTGGCGGCAGCTCCTACAATGAGCAGTTCTTC. Its protein product is CASSKRGGGSSYNEQFF.

This clonotype occurred a few times. The gene calls are TRBV12-3 or TRBV12-4 and TRBJ2-3, with D maybe TRBD2 (7 bases). The CDR3 is made up of 17 amino acids. Trimming took 3 bases from V and 2 from J, leaving 18 bases between them. CDR3 residues: CASSFTKGGILTDTQYF. CDR3 coding DNA: TGTGCCAGCAGTTTCACCAAGGGGGGGATCCTCACAGATACGCAGTATTTT.

J is TRBJ1-2 and V is TRBV9; D gene unclear. CDR3 size: 10 residues. CDR1 is SGDLS, CDR2 YYNGEE, per germline. The V end was cut by 3 bases, the J end by 11 bases, with 8 bases between. CDR3 residues: CASSGPVYTF. Here the CDR3 DNA reads TGTGCCAGCAGCGGACCGGTGTACACCTTC. The full variable domain, with the rest looked up from reference TRBV9 and TRBJ1-2, is DSGVTQTPKHLITATGQRVTLRCSPRSGDLSVYWYQQSLDQGLQFLIQYYNGEERAKGNILERFSAQQFPDLHSELNLSSLELGDSALYFCASSGPVYTFGSGTRLTVV.

This clonotype was detected many times. CDR3 DNA: TGTGCCAGCAGCTTAAGGTTATCGGGGTTGGGTCAAGAGACCCAGTACTTC. Translation gives CASSLRLSGLGQETQYF. The chain employs TRBV7-9 and TRBJ2-5; a weak D match, TRBD2 (5 bases). V gave up 2 bases and J gave up 2 bases, with 18 bases separating them. The CDR3 sequence is 17 residues long. In germline, CDR1 is SEHNR, CDR2 FQNEAQ (reference sequence). Combining the CDR3 with reference TRBV7-9 and TRBJ2-5 gives the whole variable domain DTGVSQNPRHKITKRGQNVTFRCDPISEHNRLYWYRQTLGQGPEFLTYFQNEAQLEKSRLLSDRFSAERPKGSFSTLEIQRTEQGDSAMYLCASSLRLSGLGQETQYFGPGTRLLVL.

The chain carries TRBV28 and TRBJ2-7, with 9 bases fitting TRBD2. V lost 3 bases and J lost 7; bases outside the gene matches: 10. CDR1 is MDHEN and CDR2 is SYDVKM in the germline V gene. This CDR3 contains 15 residues. In DNA form, the CDR3 reads TGTGCCAGCAGTTTGGTGTCTAGCGGGGTGCCGGAGCAGTACTTC. Translation: CASSLVSSGVPEQYF.

This clonotype was seen a handful of times. The genes are TRBV9 and TRBJ2-5; TRBD2 matches 9 bases. Germline values: CDR1 SGDLS, CDR2 YYNGEE. The CDR3 loop spans 14 amino acids. V shed 0 bases and J 4 bases; nucleotides not matched to a gene: 1. Here the CDR3 DNA reads TGTGCCAGCAGCGTAGCGACTAGCGGAGAGACCCAGTACTTC. Amino acid sequence: CASSVATSGETQYF.

J is TRBJ2-5 and V is TRBV3-1, with D possibly being TRBD2 (6 bases). This CDR3 has 16 residues. The V end lost 0 bases, the J end lost 5 bases, and 16 bases lay between the germline ends. The V gene's germline CDR1 is LGHDT and CDR2 YNNKEL (reference sequence). The CDR3 nucleotides are TGTGCCAGCAGCCAAGAGAGCGGTTGGCGGGGTGAGACCCAGTACTTC. Protein: CASSQESGWRGETQYF.